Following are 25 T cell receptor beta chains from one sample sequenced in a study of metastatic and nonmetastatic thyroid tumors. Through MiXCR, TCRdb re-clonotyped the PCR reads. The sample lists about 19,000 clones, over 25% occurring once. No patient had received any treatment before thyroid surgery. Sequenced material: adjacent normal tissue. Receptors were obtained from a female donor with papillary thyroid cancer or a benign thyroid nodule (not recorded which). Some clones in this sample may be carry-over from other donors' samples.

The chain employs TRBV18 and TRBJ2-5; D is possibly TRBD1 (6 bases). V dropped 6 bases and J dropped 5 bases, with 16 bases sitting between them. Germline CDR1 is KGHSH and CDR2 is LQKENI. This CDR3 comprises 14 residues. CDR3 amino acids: CASSVRTEGETQYF. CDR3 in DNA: TGTGCCAGCTCGGTACGGACAGAAGGGGAGACCCAGTACTTC.

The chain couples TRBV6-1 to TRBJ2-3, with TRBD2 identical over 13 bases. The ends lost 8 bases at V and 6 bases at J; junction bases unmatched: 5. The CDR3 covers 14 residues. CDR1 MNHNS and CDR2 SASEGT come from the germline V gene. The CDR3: CASGGTSGADTQYF. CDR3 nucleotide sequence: TGTGCCAGCGGTGGGACTAGCGGGGCGGATACGCAGTATTTT.

In DNA form, the CDR3 reads TGTGCCAGCAGCCAGCAACTAGCGGGGGATCCCTACGAGCAGTACTTC. This encodes CASSQQLAGDPYEQYF. The chain is built from TRBV12-3 or TRBV12-4 and TRBJ2-7; 11 nucleotides agree with TRBD2. This CDR3 is built from 16 residues. Trimming cost V 6 bases and J 2 bases; bases outside gene matches: 9.

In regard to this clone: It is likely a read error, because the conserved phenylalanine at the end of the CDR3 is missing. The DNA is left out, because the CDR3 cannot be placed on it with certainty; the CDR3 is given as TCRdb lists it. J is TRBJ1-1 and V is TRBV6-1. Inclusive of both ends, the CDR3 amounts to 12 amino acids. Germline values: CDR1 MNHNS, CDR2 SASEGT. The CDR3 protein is CASRRSDTESLY.

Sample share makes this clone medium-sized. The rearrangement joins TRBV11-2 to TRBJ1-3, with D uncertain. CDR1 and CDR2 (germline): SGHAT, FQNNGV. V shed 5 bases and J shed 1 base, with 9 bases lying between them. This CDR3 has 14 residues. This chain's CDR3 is CASSPHVSGNTIYF. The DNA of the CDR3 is TGTGCCAGCAGCCCCCACGTTTCTGGAAACACCATATATTTT.

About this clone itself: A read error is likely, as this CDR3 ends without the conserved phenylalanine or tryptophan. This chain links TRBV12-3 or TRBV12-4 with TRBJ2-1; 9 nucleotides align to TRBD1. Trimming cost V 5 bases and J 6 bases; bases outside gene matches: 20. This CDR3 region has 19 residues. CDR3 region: CASSLTLYPGTGISNEQFI. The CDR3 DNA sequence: TGTGCCAGCAGTCTTACACTTTATCCCGGGACAGGGATTTCCAATGAGCAGTTCATC.

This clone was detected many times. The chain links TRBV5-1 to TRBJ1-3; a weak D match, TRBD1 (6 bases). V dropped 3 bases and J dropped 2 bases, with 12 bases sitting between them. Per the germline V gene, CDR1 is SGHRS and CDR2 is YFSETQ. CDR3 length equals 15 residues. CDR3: CASSSGTLPGNTIYF. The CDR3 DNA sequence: TGCGCCAGCAGCTCGGGGACATTGCCTGGAAACACCATATATTTT.

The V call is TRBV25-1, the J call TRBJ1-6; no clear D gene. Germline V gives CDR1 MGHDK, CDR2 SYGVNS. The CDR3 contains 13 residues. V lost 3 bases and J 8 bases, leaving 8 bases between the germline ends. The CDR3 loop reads CASSEAADSPLHF. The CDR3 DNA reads TGTGCCAGCAGTGAGGCGGCGGATTCACCCCTCCACTTT.

CDR3 sequence (DNA): TGTGCCTGGAGTGACACAGGGGGCAACGGTGAAAAACTGTTTTTT. This gives the protein CAWSDTGGNGEKLFF. The V call is TRBV30, the J call TRBJ1-4; 9 bases map to TRBD1. The V segment lost 1 base and the J segment 7 bases; nucleotides outside the gene matches: 7. There are 15 residues in the CDR3. CDR1 and CDR2 from the germline V gene are GTSNPN and SVGIG (reference sequence).

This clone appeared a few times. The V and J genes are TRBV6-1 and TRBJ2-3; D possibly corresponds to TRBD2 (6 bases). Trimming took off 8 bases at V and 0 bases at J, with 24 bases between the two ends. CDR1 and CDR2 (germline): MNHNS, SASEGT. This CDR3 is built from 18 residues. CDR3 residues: CASSAKVYPSVSTDTQYF. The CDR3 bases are TGTGCCAGCTCTGCGAAGGTTTACCCTAGCGTTAGCACAGATACGCAGTATTTT.

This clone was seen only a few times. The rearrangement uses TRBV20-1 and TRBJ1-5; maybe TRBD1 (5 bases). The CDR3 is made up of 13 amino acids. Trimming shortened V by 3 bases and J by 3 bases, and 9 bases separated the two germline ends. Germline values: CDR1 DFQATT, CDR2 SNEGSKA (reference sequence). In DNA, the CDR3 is TGCAGTGCTAGCGAAGGGGCCAATCAGCCCCAGCATTTT. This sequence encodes CSASEGANQPQHF.

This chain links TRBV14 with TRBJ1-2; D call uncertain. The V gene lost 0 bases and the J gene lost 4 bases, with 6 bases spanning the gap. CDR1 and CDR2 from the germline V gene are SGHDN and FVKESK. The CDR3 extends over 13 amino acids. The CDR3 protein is CASSQERFYGYTF. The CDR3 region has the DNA TGTGCCAGCAGCCAAGAAAGGTTCTATGGCTACACCTTC.

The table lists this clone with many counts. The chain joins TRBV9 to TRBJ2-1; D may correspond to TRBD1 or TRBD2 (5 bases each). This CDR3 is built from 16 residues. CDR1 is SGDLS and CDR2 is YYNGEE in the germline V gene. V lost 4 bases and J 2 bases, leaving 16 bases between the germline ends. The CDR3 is CASSPRSGAAYNEQFF. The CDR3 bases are TGTGCCAGCAGCCCCCGGTCCGGGGCGGCCTACAATGAGCAGTTCTTC. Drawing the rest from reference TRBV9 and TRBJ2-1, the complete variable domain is DSGVTQTPKHLITATGQRVTLRCSPRSGDLSVYWYQQSLDQGLQFLIQYYNGEERAKGNILERFSAQQFPDLHSELNLSSLELGDSALYFCASSPRSGAAYNEQFFGPGTRLTVL.

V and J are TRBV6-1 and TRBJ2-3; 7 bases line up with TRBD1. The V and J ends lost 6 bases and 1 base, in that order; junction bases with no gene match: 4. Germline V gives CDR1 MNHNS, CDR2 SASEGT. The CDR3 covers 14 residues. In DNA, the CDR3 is TGTGCCAGCAGGGGGACAGTGCGCACAGATACGCAGTATTTT. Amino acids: CASRGTVRTDTQYF.

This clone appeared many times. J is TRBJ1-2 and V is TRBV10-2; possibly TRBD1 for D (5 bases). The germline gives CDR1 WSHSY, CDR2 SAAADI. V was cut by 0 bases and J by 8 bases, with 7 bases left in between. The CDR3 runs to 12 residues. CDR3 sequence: CASSESRGGYTF. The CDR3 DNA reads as TGCGCCAGCAGTGAGTCCCGGGGGGGCTACACCTTC.

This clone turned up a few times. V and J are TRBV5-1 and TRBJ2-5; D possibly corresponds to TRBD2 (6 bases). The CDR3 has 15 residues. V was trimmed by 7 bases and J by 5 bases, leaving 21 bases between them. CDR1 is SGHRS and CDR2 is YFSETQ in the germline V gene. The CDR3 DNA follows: TGCGCCAGCTTTAATAATCCCGCTGGGGGGGAGACCCAGTACTTC. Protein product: CASFNNPAGGETQYF.

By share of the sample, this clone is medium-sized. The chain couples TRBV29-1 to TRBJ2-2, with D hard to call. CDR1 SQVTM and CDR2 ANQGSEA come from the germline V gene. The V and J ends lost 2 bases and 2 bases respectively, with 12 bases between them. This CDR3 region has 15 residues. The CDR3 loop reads CSVETPDPNTGELFF. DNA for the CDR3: TGCAGCGTTGAAACACCGGATCCCAACACCGGGGAGCTGTTTTTT.

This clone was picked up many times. The CDR3 reads CASSFGSGGPYEQYF. The CDR3 coding sequence is TGTGCCAGCAGCTTTGGAAGCGGGGGGCCCTACGAGCAGTACTTC. The chain is built from TRBV7-2 and TRBJ2-7, with 9 bases aligning to TRBD2. CDR1 is SGHTA, CDR2 FQGNSA, per germline. The CDR3 covers 15 residues. V shed 3 bases, J shed 2 bases, and the junction held 5 bases outside the gene matches.

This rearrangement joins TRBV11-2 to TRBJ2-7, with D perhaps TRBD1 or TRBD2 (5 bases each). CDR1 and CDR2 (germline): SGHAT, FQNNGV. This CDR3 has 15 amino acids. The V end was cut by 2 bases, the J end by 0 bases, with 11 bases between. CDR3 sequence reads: CASSLLAGASYEQYF. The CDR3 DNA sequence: TGTGCCAGCAGCTTACTCGCCGGGGCCTCCTACGAGCAGTACTTC.

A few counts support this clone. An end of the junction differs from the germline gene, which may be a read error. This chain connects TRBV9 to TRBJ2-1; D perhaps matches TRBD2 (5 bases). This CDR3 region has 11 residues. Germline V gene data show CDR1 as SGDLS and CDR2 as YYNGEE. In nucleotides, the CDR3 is TGTGCCAGCAGGGGCTTGTGGGAGCAGTTCTTT. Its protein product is CASRGLWEQFF. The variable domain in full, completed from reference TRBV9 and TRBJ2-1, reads DSGVTQTPKHLITATGQRVTLRCSPRSGDLSVYWYQQSLDQGLQFLIQYYNGEERAKGNILERFSAQQFPDLHSELNLSSLELGDSALYFCASRGLWEQFFGPGTRLTVL.

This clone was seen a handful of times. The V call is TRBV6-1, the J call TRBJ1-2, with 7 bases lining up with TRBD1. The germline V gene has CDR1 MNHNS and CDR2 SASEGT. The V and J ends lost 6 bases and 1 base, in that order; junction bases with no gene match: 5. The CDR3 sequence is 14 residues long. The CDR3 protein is CASRSTGNNYGYTF. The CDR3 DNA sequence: TGTGCCAGCAGGTCGACAGGGAATAACTATGGCTACACCTTC.

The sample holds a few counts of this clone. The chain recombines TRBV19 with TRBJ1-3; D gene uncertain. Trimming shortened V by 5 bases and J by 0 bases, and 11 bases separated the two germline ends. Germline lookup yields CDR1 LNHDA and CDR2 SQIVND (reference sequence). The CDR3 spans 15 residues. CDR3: CASSPRVISGNTIYF. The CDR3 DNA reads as TGTGCCAGTAGTCCCCGGGTCATCTCTGGAAACACCATATATTTT.

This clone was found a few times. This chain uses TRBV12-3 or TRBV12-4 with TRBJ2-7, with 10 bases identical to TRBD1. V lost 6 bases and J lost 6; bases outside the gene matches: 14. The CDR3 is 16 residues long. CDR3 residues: CASRSPAGTGAGEQYF. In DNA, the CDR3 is TGTGCCAGCAGATCTCCAGCCGGGACAGGGGCGGGCGAGCAGTACTTC.

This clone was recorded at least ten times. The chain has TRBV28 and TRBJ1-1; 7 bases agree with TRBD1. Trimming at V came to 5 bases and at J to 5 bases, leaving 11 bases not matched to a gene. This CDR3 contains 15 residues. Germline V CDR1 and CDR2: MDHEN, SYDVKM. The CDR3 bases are TGTGCCAGCAGTCCATTAGATGGGACAGCGACTGAAGCTTTCTTT. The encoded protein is CASSPLDGTATEAFF.

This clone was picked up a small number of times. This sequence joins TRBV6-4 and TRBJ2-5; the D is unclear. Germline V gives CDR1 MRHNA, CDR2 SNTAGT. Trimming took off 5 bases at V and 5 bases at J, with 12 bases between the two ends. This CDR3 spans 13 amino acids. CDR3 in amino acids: CASSPQYPETQYF. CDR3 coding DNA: TGTGCCAGCAGTCCTCAGTACCCGGAGACCCAGTACTTC.